Listed below are T cell receptor beta chains from one sample, sequenced in a study of persistence of HIV-infected CD4 T cells. Sequenced by immunoSEQ multiplex PCR; TCRdb stores in-frame clones only, minus some. The sample consists of more than 35,000 clones, roughly 89% of them appearing once. These receptors are not linked to any known antigen. The specimen was CD4+ T cells sorted from PBMCs after 18-hour stimulation, collected from a patient who received antiretroviral therapy. All receptors come from an adult man with HIV who was CMV-seropositive. Each CDR3 is given with its conserved first and last residue. D genes are given only for firm matches. For some rows the clone size is stated as once, few or many, or as a class when expanded; others skip it.

size | length | J | D | V | CDR3 | DNA
NA | 15 | TRBJ2-7 | TRBD1 | TRBV3-1/TRBV3-2 | CASSLYWTGAYEQYF | TGTGCCAGCAGCCTATATTGGACAGGAGCCTACGAGCAGTACTTC
NA | 15 | TRBJ1-1 | NA | TRBV11-1 | CASSLQFSMNTEAFF | TGTGCCAGCAGCTTACAGTTTTCAATGAACACTGAAGCTTTCTTT
NA | 13 | TRBJ1-1 | NA | TRBV27 | CASSLKGYTEAFF | TGTGCCAGCAGTTTAAAAGGTTACACTGAAGCTTTCTTT
once | 12 | TRBJ1-6 | NA | TRBV11-2 | CASRLIDSPLHF | TGTGCCAGCAGACTAATCGATTCACCCCTCCACTTT
NA | 14 | TRBJ1-5 | NA | TRBV19 | CASSVGTHNQPQHF | TGTGCCAGTAGTGTCGGGACACATAATCAGCCCCAGCATTTT
NA | 11 | TRBJ2-7 | NA | TRBV2 | CASWKVKGQYF | TGTGCCAGCTGGAAGGTTAAGGGGCAGTACTTC
NA | 13 | TRBJ1-1 | NA | TRBV14 | CASSQVNRVGAFF | TGTGCCAGCAGCCAAGTGAACAGGGTGGGGGCTTTCTTT
NA | 14 | TRBJ1-5 | NA | TRBV5-1 | CASSLGESNQPQHF | TGCGCCAGCAGCCTAGGGGAAAGCAATCAGCCCCAGCATTTT
NA | 16 | TRBJ2-1 | TRBD1 | TRBV7-2 | CASSLPPGQGSNEQFF | TGTGCCAGCAGCTTACCCCCGGGACAGGGATCGAACGAGCAGTTCTTC
NA | 16 | TRBJ1-5 | TRBD1 | TRBV15 | CATSREDTGQGQPQHF | TGTGCCACCAGCAGAGAGGACACGGGACAGGGTCAGCCCCAGCATTTT
NA | 14 | TRBJ1-4 | NA | TRBV4-2 | CASSQGGGGEKLFF | TGTGCCAGCAGCCAAGGGGGCGGCGGTGAAAAACTGTTTTTT
NA | 14 | TRBJ1-2 | NA | TRBV6-5 | CASSYSSGIYGYTF | TGTGCCAGCAGTTATTCGTCAGGAATCTATGGCTACACCTTC
NA | 16 | TRBJ2-2 | TRBD2 | TRBV9 | CASSVGSGGNTGELFF | TGTGCCAGCAGCGTAGGTAGCGGGGGGAACACCGGGGAGCTGTTTTTT
NA | 15 | TRBJ1-1 | TRBD1 | TRBV6-5 | CASRLRQGANTEAFF | TGTGCCAGCAGGTTAAGACAGGGGGCGAACACTGAAGCTTTCTTT
NA | 16 | TRBJ1-5 | TRBD1 | TRBV27 | CASSYIAGGRSQPQHF | TGTGCCAGCAGTTACATCGCAGGGGGCAGGAGTCAGCCCCAGCATTTT
NA | 15 | TRBJ2-2 | TRBD1 | TRBV5-4 | CASSPGQTNTGELFF | TGTGCCAGCAGCCCGGGACAGACGAACACCGGGGAGCTGTTTTTT
NA | 14 | TRBJ1-6 | NA | TRBV30 | CAWNRDVNHSPLHF | TGTGCCTGGAACAGGGACGTTAATCATTCACCCCTCCACTTT
NA | 16 | TRBJ1-4 | NA | TRBV19 | CATTPGLSVANEKLFF | TGTGCCACCACGCCGGGACTTTCGGTGGCTAATGAAAAACTGTTTTTT
NA | 14 | TRBJ2-1 | NA | TRBV19 | CASSIDLQGGGQFF | TGTGCCAGTAGTATAGATCTACAGGGAGGCGGGCAGTTCTTC
NA | 15 | TRBJ1-5 | TRBD1 | TRBV19 | CASSMGTGTNQPQHF | TGTGCCAGTAGCATGGGGACAGGAACAAATCAGCCCCAGCATTTT
NA | 14 | TRBJ1-2 | TRBD1 | TRBV2 | CASRGTGVGYGYTF | TGTGCCAGCAGGGGGACAGGGGTTGGCTATGGCTACACCTTC
once | 15 | TRBJ2-7 | TRBD1 | TRBV19 | CASSSGTGVPYEQYF | TGTGCCAGTAGTTCCGGGACAGGGGTCCCTTACGAGCAGTACTTC
NA | 17 | TRBJ2-1 | NA | TRBV27 | CASISPRGRDSYNEQFF | TGTGCCAGCATATCCCCTCGGGGGCGGGACTCCTACAATGAGCAGTTCTTC
NA | 18 | TRBJ1-5 | TRBD1 | TRBV19 | CASTLSGTGLYSNQPQHF | TGTGCCAGTACCCTGTCCGGGACAGGTTTATATAGCAATCAGCCCCAGCATTTT
NA | 16 | TRBJ2-7 | TRBD2 | TRBV3-1/TRBV3-2 | CASSLQEKRGSYEQYF | TGTGCCAGCAGCCTACAAGAGAAGCGGGGATCCTACGAGCAGTACTTC
few | 17 | TRBJ1-6 | NA | TRBV7-6 | CASSPWSGPAYNSPLHF | TGTGCCAGCAGCCCCTGGTCGGGGCCGGCCTATAATTCACCCCTCCACTTT
NA | 14 | TRBJ2-7 | NA | TRBV5-6 | CASSLLVGTYEQYF | TGTGCCAGCAGCTTACTGGTGGGCACCTACGAGCAGTACTTC
NA | 13 | TRBJ1-1 | NA | TRBV9 | CASSVVPNTEAFF | TGTGCCAGCAGCGTAGTGCCTAACACTGAAGCTTTCTTT
NA | 18 | TRBJ1-6 | TRBD1 | TRBV18 | CASSSSPGTVDYNSPLHF | TGTGCCAGCTCATCAAGCCCCGGGACAGTTGACTATAATTCACCCCTCCACTTT